Listed here are 22 T cell receptor beta chains from one sample, sequenced in a study of beta chain features in type 1 diabetes. The study reverse transcribed the entire isolated RNA, so it sequenced expressed TCRB transcripts. The protocol was immunoSEQ multiplex PCR, while the TCRdb copy is restricted to in-frame clones and leaves out a portion. The sample shows hundreds of thousands of clones, under 20% of them seen only once. Sequenced material: naive CD4+ T cells from blood. Receptor source: a woman aged 18-29 years in good health.

This clone was found a few times. The genes are TRBV9 and TRBJ1-5; a weak D match, TRBD1 (6 bases). The CDR3 is 15 amino acids. Germline V gene data show CDR1 as SGDLS and CDR2 as YYNGEE. Trimming removed 0 bases at V and 3 bases at J, with 10 bases between. The CDR3 region is CASSVEGHLNQPQHF. Here the CDR3 DNA reads TGTGCCAGCAGCGTAGAGGGACACCTCAATCAGCCCCAGCATTTT.

The J gene is TRBJ2-1, the V gene TRBV7-2, with a possible D match to TRBD1 (6 bases). Looked up from germline, CDR1 is SGHTA and CDR2 is FQGNSA. The germline V and J ends were trimmed by 6 bases and 3 bases, with 15 bases remaining between them. The CDR3 is 15 amino acids. The CDR3 here is CASSRGGVGYNEQFF. DNA for the CDR3: TGTGCCAGCAGTAGAGGGGGAGTAGGCTACAATGAGCAGTTCTTC.

This clone was found a few times. The chain is built from TRBV11-2 and TRBJ2-2, with 13 positions matching TRBD2. This CDR3 contains 17 residues. Looked up from germline, CDR1 is SGHAT and CDR2 is FQNNGV. The ends lost 1 base at V and 5 bases at J; junction bases unmatched: 4. CDR3 region: CASSLGLAGGGTGELFF. In DNA form, the CDR3 reads TGTGCCAGCAGCTTAGGACTAGCGGGAGGCGGGACCGGGGAGCTGTTTTTT. Complete variable domain (other parts from reference TRBV11-2 and TRBJ2-2): EAGVAQSPRYKIIEKRQSVAFWCNPISGHATLYWYQQILGQGPKLLIQFQNNGVVDDSQLPKDRFSAERLKGVDSTLKIQPAKLEDSAVYLCASSLGLAGGGTGELFFGEGSRLTVL.

This clone was counted only a few times. CDR3 nucleotides: TGTGCCAGCAGCCCCGCTCCCGGGGCGGCGGGAGGTCAAATAGATACGCAGTATTTT. This translates into CASSPAPGAAGGQIDTQYF. The chain combines TRBV5-4 with TRBJ2-3; TRBD2 matches 8 bases. This CDR3 region has 19 residues. With 4 bases clipped from V and 5 bases from J, the junction kept 21 bases outside the gene matches. Germline V gene sequence: CDR1 SGHNT, CDR2 YYREEE (reference sequence).

J is TRBJ1-2 and V is TRBV28; weak D call: TRBD1 (5 bases). Trimming cost V 4 bases and J 3 bases, with 15 bases left between them. Germline lookup yields CDR1 MDHEN and CDR2 SYDVKM. The CDR3 has 15 residues. The CDR3 is CASSWDSLGDYGYTF. DNA for the CDR3: TGTGCCAGCAGTTGGGACTCACTAGGTGACTATGGCTACACCTTC.

As DNA, the CDR3 is TGTGCCAGCAGCATACGGGGCTCATACGAGCAGTACTTC. Amino acids: CASSIRGSYEQYF. The rearrangement links TRBV7-9 to TRBJ2-7; D is perhaps TRBD1 or TRBD2 (5 bases each). Germline assignment: CDR1 SEHNR and CDR2 FQNEAQ (reference sequence). V shed 5 bases and J shed 4 bases, with 12 bases lying between them. The CDR3 sequence is 13 residues long.

The chain uses TRBV2 and TRBJ2-3, with unresolved D. Germline V CDR1 and CDR2: SNHLY, FYNNEI. This CDR3 has 14 amino acids. V was shortened by 3 bases and J by 0 bases, with 7 bases between the two germline ends. CDR3 in DNA: TGTGCCAGCAGTGAGGGATCTAGCACAGATACGCAGTATTTT. Amino acid sequence: CASSEGSSTDTQYF.

In this sample, this clone turned up a few times. The chain uses TRBV5-4 and TRBJ2-1, with no clear D. Per germline, CDR1 SGHNT and CDR2 YYREEE (reference sequence). V lost 0 bases and J 5 bases, leaving 12 bases between the germline ends. The CDR3 has 15 residues. CDR3 in DNA: TGTGCCAGCAGCTTGGTGCCCGCACCAAACAATGAGCAGTTCTTC. It encodes CASSLVPAPNNEQFF.

This clone was seen more than once but under ten times. The chain recombines TRBV7-3 with TRBJ2-3; D perhaps matches TRBD2 (5 bases). From germline, CDR1 is SGHTA and CDR2 FQGTGA. Trimming pared 5 bases from V and 1 base from J, leaving 10 bases between. CDR3 length: 14 amino acids. The CDR3 DNA reads as TGTGCCAGCAGCATACTAGGTCGCACAGATACGCAGTATTTT. Protein sequence: CASSILGRTDTQYF. Drawing the rest from reference TRBV7-3 and TRBJ2-3, the complete variable domain is GAGVSQTPSNKVTEKGKYVELRCDPISGHTALYWYRQSLGQGPEFLIYFQGTGAADDSGLPNDRFFAVRPEGSVSTLKIQRTERGDSAVYLCASSILGRTDTQYFGPGTRLTVL.

The chain recombines TRBV19 with TRBJ2-7; D unresolved. CDR1 is LNHDA and CDR2 is SQIVND in the germline V gene (reference sequence). CDR3 length equals 14 residues. Trimming took off 3 bases at V and 3 bases at J, with 12 bases between the two ends. CDR3 sequence: CASSIVDNHYEQYF. CDR3 nucleotides: TGTGCCAGTAGTATCGTCGACAACCACTACGAGCAGTACTTC.

V gene TRBV6-5 combines with J gene TRBJ1-1; tentative D call: TRBD1 (6 bases). Looked up from germline, CDR1 is MNHEY and CDR2 is SVGAGI. Trimming took 2 bases from V and 0 from J, leaving 7 bases between them. CDR3 length: 14 amino acids. The CDR3 loop is CASSYGGMNTEAFF. In DNA form, the CDR3 reads TGTGCCAGCAGTTACGGGGGCATGAACACTGAAGCTTTCTTT.

This clone was detected only a few times. The chain has TRBV10-3 and TRBJ2-1; 9 nucleotides match TRBD2. The V segment lost 8 bases and the J segment 8 bases; nucleotides outside the gene matches: 7. The CDR3 loop spans 13 amino acids. In germline, CDR1 is ENHRY, CDR2 SYGVKD. The CDR3 loop reads CAIESSGSDEQFF. In nucleotides, the CDR3 is TGTGCCATCGAGAGTAGCGGGAGTGATGAGCAGTTCTTC.

The V call is TRBV6-6, the J call TRBJ2-5; D possibly corresponds to TRBD2 (5 bases). The CDR3 runs 12 residues. The germline CDR1 and CDR2 sequences are MNHNY and SVGAGI (reference sequence). Trimming removed 10 bases from V and 4 bases from J, with 13 bases in between. The CDR3 loop is CATGGSGETQYF. The CDR3 nucleotides are TGTGCCACAGGAGGCTCCGGAGAGACCCAGTACTTC.

This chain connects TRBV11-2 to TRBJ2-7; 8 bases agree with TRBD2. This CDR3 has 14 residues. V was pared by 6 bases and J by 0 bases, with 4 bases of the junction left unmatched. CDR1 and CDR2 from the germline V gene are SGHAT and FQNNGV. The CDR3 is CASSWSGSSYEQYF. The CDR3 nucleotides read TGTGCCAGCAGTTGGAGCGGGAGCTCCTACGAGCAGTACTTC.

This rearrangement joins TRBV9 to TRBJ2-3, with a possible D match to TRBD1 (5 bases). Germline loops: CDR1 SGDLS, CDR2 YYNGEE. The CDR3 loop spans 15 amino acids. V was shortened by 0 bases and J by 2 bases, with 10 bases between the two germline ends. The CDR3 bases are TGTGCCAGCAGCGTAGCCCCGACAGCCACAGATACGCAGTATTTT. It encodes CASSVAPTATDTQYF.

This clone came up a few times. The rearrangement links TRBV29-1 to TRBJ1-1; TRBD1 matches at 8 bases. CDR3 length: 13 residues. The germline V gene has CDR1 SQVTM and CDR2 ANQGSEA. Unmatched junction bases numbered 2, after V lost 3 bases and J lost 2 bases. CDR3 nucleotides: TGCAGCGTTGATGGACAGGGTAACACTGAAGCTTTCTTT. Amino acids: CSVDGQGNTEAFF.

There are a few counts of this clone. This chain uses TRBV15 with TRBJ2-3, with 11 bases that match TRBD2. The trim removed 4 bases at V and 2 bases at J, leaving 5 bases unmatched. The CDR3 contains 16 residues. Looked up from germline, CDR1 is LNHNV and CDR2 is YYDKDF (reference sequence). CDR3 nucleotides: TGTGCCACCAGCACCGGGACTAGCGGCTTCACAGATACGCAGTATTTT. Translated: CATSTGTSGFTDTQYF. The complete variable domain, with remaining parts taken from reference TRBV15 and TRBJ2-3, reads DAMVIQNPRYQVTQFGKPVTLSCSQTLNHNVMYWYQQKSSQAPKLLFHYYDKDFNNEADTPDNFQSRRPNTSFCFLDIRSPGLGDTAMYLCATSTGTSGFTDTQYFGPGTRLTVL.

This clone turned up a few times. This chain links TRBV28 with TRBJ2-7; the D is unclear. This CDR3 has 14 residues. V was shortened by 1 base and J by 2 bases, with 9 bases between the two germline ends. Germline values: CDR1 MDHEN, CDR2 SYDVKM. The CDR3, as DNA: TGTGCCAGCAGTTTATATGGCAGGACCTACGAGCAGTACTTC. Protein sequence: CASSLYGRTYEQYF.

The chain has TRBV18 and TRBJ2-7, with D tentatively TRBD1 or TRBD2 (5 bases each). The CDR3 contains 14 residues. Germline V gene data show CDR1 as KGHSH and CDR2 as LQKENI. The V end was cut by 5 bases, the J end by 2 bases, with 13 bases between. The CDR3 spells CASSKAGATYEQYF. The CDR3 DNA is TGTGCCAGCTCAAAGGCCGGGGCGACCTACGAGCAGTACTTC.

V usage is TRBV28 and J usage is TRBJ2-1; no clear D gene. Trimming removed 3 bases from V and 6 bases from J, with 9 bases in between. The CDR3 is 13 residues long. Germline V CDR1 and CDR2: MDHEN, SYDVKM. The CDR3 coding sequence is TGTGCCAGCAGTTTCAGACCCTCCAATGAGCAGTTCTTC. Amino acid sequence: CASSFRPSNEQFF.

This clone was picked up a small number of times. The gene calls are TRBV27 and TRBJ2-2; 7 nucleotides align to TRBD1. J gave up 7 bases and V 5 bases, and 10 bases lay outside the gene matches. This CDR3 has 15 amino acids. Looked up from germline, CDR1 is MNHEY and CDR2 is SMNVEV (reference sequence). CDR3: CASSARQGPHGELFF. CDR3 in DNA: TGTGCCAGCAGTGCGAGACAGGGCCCCCACGGGGAGCTGTTTTTT.

This clone has a handful of counts. This chain links TRBV2 with TRBJ2-3; 7 nucleotides align to TRBD1. The J segment lost 5 bases and the V segment lost 6 bases, leaving 8 bases of the junction unmatched. The germline CDR1 and CDR2 sequences are SNHLY and FYNNEI. The CDR3 loop spans 14 amino acids. The CDR3 loop reads CASRKGAAIDTQYF. CDR3 nucleotide sequence: TGTGCCAGCAGGAAGGGGGCCGCGATAGATACGCAGTATTTT. Together with reference TRBV2 and TRBJ2-3, the CDR3 gives the full variable domain: EPEVTQTPSHQVTQMGQEVILRCVPISNHLYFYWYRQILGQKVEFLVSFYNNEISEKSEIFDDQFSVERPDGSNFTLKIRSTKLEDSAMYFCASRKGAAIDTQYFGPGTRLTVL.